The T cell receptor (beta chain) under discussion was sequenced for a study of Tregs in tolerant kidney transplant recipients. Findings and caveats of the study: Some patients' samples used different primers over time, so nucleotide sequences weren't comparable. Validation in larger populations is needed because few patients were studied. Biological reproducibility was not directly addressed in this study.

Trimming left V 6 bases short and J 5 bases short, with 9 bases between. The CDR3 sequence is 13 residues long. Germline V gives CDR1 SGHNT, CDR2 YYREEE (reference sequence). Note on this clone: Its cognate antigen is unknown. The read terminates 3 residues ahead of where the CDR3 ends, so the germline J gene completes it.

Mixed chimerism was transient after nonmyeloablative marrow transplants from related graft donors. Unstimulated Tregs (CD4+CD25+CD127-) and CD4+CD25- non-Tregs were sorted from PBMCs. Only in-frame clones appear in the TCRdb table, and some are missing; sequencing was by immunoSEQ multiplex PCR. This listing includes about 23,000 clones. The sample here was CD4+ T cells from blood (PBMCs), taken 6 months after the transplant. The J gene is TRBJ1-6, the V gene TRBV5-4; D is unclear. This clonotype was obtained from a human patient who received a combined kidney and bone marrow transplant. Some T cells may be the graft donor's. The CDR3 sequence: CASKPQNNSPLHF. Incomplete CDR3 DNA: TGTGCCAGCAAACCACAGAATAATTCACCC.